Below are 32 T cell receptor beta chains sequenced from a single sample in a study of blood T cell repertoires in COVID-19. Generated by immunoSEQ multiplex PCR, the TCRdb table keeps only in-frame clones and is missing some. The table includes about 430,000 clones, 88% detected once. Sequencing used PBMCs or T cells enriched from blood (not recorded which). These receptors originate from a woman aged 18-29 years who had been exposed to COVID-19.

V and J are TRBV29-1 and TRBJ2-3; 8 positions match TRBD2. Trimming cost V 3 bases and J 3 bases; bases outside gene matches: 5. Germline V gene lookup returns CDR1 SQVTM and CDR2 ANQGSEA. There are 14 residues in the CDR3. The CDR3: CSVEFSGETDTQYF. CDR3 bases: TGCAGCGTTGAGTTTAGCGGGGAGACAGATACGCAGTATTTT.

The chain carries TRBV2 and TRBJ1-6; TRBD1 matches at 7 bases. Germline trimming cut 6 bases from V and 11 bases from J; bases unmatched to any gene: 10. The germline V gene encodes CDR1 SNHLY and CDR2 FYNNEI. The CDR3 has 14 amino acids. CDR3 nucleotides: TGTGCCAGCAGCCAGATCACAGGGGCCCCACCCCTCCACTTT. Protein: CASSQITGAPPLHF.

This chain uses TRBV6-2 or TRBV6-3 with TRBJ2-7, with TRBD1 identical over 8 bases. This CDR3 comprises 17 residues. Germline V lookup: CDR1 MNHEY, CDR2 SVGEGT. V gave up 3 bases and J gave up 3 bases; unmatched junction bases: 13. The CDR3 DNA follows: TGTGCCAGCAGTTATACCCGGGACAGGTCTAATTACTACGAGCAGTACTTC. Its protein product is CASSYTRDRSNYYEQYF.

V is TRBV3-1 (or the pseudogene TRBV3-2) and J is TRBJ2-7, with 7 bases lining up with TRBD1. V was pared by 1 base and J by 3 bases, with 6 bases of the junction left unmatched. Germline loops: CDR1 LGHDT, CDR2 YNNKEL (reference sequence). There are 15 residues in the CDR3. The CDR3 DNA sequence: TGTGCCAGCAGCCAAGGACCGGGACAGAACTACGAGCAGTACTTC. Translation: CASSQGPGQNYEQYF.

CDR3 nucleotide sequence: TGTGCCAGCAGCTTAAAACAGGACACTGAAGCTTTCTTT. It codes for CASSLKQDTEAFF. V and J are TRBV7-9 and TRBJ1-1; D possibly corresponds to TRBD1 (5 bases). Trimming cost V 2 bases and J 3 bases, with 7 bases left between them. The CDR3 loop spans 13 amino acids. CDR1 is SEHNR and CDR2 is FQNEAQ in the germline V gene (reference sequence).

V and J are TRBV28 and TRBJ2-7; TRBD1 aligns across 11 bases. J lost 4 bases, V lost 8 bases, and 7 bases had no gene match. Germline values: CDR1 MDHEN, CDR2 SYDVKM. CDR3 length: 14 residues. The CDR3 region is CASSGQGAKYEQYF. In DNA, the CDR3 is TGTGCCAGCTCAGGACAGGGGGCGAAGTACGAGCAGTACTTC. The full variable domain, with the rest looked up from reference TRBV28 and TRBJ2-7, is DVKVTQSSRYLVKRTGEKVFLECVQDMDHENMFWYRQDPGLGLRLIYFSYDVKMKEKGDIPEGYSVSREKKERFSLILESASTNQTSMYLCASSGQGAKYEQYFGPGTRLTVT.

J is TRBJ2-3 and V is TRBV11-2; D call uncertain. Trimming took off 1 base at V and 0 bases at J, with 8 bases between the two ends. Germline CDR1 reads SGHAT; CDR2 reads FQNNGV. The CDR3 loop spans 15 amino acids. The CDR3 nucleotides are TGTGCCAGCAGCTTAGGAGCGACTAGCACAGATACGCAGTATTTT. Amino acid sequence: CASSLGATSTDTQYF.

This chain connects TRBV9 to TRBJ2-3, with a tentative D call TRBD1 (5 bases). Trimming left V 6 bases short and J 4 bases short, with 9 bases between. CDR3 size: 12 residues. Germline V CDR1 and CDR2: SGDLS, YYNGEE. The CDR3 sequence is CASTPGSDTQYF. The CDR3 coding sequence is TGTGCCAGCACCCCAGGGTCAGATACGCAGTATTTT.

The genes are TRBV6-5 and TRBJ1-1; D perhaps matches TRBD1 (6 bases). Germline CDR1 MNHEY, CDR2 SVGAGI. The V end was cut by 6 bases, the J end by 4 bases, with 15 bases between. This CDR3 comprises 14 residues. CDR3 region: CASSHSRGGTEAFF. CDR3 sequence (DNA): TGTGCCAGCAGCCACTCCAGGGGTGGCACTGAAGCTTTCTTT.

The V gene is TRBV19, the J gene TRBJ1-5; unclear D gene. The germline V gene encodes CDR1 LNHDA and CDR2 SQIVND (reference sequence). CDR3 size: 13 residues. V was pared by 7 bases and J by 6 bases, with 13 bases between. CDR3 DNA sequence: TGTGCCAGTACCTTCGGAGGGCCTCAGCCCCAGCATTTT. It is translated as CASTFGGPQPQHF.

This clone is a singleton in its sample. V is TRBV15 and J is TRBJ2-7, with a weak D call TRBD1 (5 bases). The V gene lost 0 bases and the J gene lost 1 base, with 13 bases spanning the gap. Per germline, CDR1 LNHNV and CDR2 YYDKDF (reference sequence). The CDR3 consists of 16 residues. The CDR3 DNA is TGTGCCACCAGCAGAGAGCCAGGGTCGCCTTCCTACGAGCAGTACTTC. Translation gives CATSREPGSPSYEQYF.

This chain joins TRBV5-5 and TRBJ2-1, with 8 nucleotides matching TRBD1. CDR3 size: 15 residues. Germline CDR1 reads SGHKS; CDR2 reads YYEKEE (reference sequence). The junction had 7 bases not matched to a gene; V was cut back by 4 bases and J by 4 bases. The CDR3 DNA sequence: TGTGCCAGCAGCCTGCTCGGACAGGGATACAATGAGCAGTTCTTC. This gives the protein CASSLLGQGYNEQFF.

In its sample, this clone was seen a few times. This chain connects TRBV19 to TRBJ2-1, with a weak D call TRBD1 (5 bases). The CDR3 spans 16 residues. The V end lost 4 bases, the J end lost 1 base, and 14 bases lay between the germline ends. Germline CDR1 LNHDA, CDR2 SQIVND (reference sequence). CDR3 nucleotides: TGTGCCAGTAGTAACCCGGACACAAGGTCCTACAATGAGCAGTTCTTC. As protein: CASSNPDTRSYNEQFF.

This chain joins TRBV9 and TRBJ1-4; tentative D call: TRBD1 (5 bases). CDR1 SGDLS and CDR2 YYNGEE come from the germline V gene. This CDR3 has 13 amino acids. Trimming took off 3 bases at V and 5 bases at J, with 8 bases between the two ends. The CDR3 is CASSGRQNEKLFF. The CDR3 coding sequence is TGTGCCAGCAGCGGAAGACAGAATGAAAAACTGTTTTTT.

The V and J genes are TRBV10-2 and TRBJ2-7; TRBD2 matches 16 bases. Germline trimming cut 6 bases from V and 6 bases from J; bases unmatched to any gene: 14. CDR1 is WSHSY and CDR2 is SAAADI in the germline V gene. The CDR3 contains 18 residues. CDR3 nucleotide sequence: TGCGCCAGCAGGGAGCCTCCGGGACTAGCGGGGGGGCCATCCGAGCAGTACTTC. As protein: CASREPPGLAGGPSEQYF.

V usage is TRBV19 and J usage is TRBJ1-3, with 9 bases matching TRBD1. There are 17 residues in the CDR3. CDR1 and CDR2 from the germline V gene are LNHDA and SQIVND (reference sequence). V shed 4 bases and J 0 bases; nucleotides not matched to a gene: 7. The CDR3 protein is CASSTTGGTFSGNTIYF. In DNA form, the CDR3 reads TGTGCCAGTAGTACTACAGGGGGCACCTTCTCTGGAAACACCATATATTTT.

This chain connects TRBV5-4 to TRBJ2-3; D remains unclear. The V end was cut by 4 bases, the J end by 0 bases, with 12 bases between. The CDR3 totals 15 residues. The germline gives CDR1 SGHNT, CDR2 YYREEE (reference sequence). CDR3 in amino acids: CASSPLSFSTDTQYF. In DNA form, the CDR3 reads TGTGCCAGCAGCCCCCTGTCCTTTAGCACAGATACGCAGTATTTT.

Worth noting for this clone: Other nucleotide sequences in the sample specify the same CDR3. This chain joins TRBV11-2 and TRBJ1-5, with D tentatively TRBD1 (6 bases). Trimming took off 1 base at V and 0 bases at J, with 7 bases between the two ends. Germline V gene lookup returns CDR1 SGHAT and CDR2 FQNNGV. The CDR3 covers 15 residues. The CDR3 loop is CASSLGGPSNQPQHF. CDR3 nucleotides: TGTGCCAGCAGCTTAGGGGGGCCTAGCAATCAGCCCCAGCATTTT.

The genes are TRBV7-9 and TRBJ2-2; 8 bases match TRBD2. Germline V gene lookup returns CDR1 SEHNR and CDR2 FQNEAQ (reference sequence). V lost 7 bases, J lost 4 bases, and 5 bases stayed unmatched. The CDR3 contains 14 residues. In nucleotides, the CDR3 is TGTGCCAGCAACGGACTAGCTGGCACCGGGGAGCTGTTTTTT. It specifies CASNGLAGTGELFF.

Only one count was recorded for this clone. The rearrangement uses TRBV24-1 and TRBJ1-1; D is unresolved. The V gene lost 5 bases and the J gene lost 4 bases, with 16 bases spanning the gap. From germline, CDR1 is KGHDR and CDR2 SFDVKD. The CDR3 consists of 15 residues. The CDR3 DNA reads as TGTGCCACCAGTGTTGCGGAGGGTCCGGGCACTGAAGCTTTCTTT. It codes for CATSVAEGPGTEAFF.

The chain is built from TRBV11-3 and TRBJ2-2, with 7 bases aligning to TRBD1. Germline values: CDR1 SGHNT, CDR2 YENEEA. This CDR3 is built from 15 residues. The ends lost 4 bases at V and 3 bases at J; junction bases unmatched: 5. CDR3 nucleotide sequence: TGTGCCAGCAGCTCAAGGGGGCTGGACACCGGGGAGCTGTTTTTT. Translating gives CASSSRGLDTGELFF. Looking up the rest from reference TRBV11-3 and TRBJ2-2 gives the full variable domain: EAGVVQSPRYKIIEKKQPVAFWCNPISGHNTLYWYLQNLGQGPELLIRYENEEAVDDSQLPKDRFSAERLKGVDSTLKIQPAELGDSAVYLCASSSRGLDTGELFFGEGSRLTVL.

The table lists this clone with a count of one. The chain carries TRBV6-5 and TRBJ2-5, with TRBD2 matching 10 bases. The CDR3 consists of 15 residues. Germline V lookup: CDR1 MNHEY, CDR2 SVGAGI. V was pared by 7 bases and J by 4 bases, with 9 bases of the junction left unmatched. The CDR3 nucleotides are TGTGCCAGCACAAGCGGGGGGGCCTCGGGAGAGACCCAGTACTTC. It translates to CASTSGGASGETQYF.

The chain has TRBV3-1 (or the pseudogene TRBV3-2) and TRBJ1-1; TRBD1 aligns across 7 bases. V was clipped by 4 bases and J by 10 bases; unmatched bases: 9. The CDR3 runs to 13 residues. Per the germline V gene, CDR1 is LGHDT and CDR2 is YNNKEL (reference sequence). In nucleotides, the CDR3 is TGTGCCAGCAGCCGCCGACAGGGAGCGGCAGCTTTCTTT. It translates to CASSRRQGAAAFF.

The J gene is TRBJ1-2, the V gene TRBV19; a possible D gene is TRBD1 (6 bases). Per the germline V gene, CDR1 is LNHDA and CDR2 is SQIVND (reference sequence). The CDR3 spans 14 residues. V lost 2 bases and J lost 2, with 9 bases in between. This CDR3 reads CASSIRQGNYGYTF. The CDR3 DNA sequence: TGTGCCAGTAGTATAAGGCAGGGGAACTATGGCTACACCTTC.

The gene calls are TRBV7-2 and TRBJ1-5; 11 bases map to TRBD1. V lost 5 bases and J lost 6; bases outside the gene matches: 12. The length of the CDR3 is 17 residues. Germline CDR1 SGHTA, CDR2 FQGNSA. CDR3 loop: CASSLKLGQGAGQPQHF. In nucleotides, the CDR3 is TGTGCCAGCAGCCTTAAACTCGGACAGGGGGCAGGTCAGCCCCAGCATTTT.

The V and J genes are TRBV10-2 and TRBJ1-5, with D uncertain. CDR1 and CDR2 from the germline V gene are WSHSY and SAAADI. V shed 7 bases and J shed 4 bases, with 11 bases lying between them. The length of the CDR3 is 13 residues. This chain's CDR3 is CASTGAMNQPQHF. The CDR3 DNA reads TGCGCCAGCACCGGAGCTATGAATCAGCCCCAGCATTTT.

CDR3 protein: CASSFTAGGATDTQYF. CDR3 bases: TGTGCCAGCAGCTTTACAGCGGGAGGGGCCACAGATACGCAGTATTTT. The chain links TRBV11-2 to TRBJ2-3, with TRBD2 identical over 10 bases. Germline V gene data show CDR1 as SGHAT and CDR2 as FQNNGV. V lost 3 bases and J lost 2; bases outside the gene matches: 5. CDR3 length equals 16 residues.

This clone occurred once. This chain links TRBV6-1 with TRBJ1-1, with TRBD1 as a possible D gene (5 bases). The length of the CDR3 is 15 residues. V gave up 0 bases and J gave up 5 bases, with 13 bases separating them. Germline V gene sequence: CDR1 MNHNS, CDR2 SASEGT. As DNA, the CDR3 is TGTGCCAGCAGTGAAGCCTTCGCGGGGGGGACTGAAGCTTTCTTT. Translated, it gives CASSEAFAGGTEAFF.

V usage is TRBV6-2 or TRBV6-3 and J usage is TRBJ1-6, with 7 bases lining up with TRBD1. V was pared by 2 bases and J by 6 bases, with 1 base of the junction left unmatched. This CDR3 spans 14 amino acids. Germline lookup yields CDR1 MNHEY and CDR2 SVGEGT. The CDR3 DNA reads TGTGCCAGCAGTTACAGGGGGCGTAATTCACCCCTCCACTTT. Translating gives CASSYRGRNSPLHF.

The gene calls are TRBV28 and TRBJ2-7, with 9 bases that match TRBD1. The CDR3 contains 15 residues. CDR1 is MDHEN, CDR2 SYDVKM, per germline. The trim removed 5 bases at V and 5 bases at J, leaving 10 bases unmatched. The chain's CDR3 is CASSARQGGTHEQYF. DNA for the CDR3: TGTGCCAGCAGTGCGCGACAGGGGGGCACCCACGAGCAGTACTTC.

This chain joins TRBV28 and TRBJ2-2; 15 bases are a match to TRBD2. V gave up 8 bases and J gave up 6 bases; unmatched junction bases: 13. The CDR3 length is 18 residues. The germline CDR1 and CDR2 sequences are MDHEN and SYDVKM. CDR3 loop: CASEFGGLAGGGAGELFF. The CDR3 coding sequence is TGTGCCAGCGAGTTCGGGGGACTAGCGGGAGGTGGAGCCGGGGAGCTGTTTTTT.

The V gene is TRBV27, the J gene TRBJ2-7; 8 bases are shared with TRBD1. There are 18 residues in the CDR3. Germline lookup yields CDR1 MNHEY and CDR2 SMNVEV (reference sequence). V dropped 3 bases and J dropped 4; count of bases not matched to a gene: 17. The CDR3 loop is CASSFPGQEFPTFYEQYF. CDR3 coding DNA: TGTGCCAGCAGTTTCCCGGGACAGGAGTTCCCCACCTTTTACGAGCAGTACTTC.